The T cell receptor beta chain under discussion was sequenced for a study of identical twins. A single record per CDR3 protein comes from TCRdb applying MiXCR to the 5' RACE reads. Of some 260,000 distinct CDR3 sequences listed, over 12% are singletons. V was pared by 3 bases and J by 2 bases, with 10 bases of the junction left unmatched. The CDR3 runs 17 residues. Germline CDR1 reads DFQATT; CDR2 reads SNEGSKA (reference sequence). This rearrangement joins TRBV20-1 to TRBJ2-6; 7 bases align to TRBD2. This receptor was identified in a woman under 30 in good health. The sequenced material came from memory (CD45RO+) T cells sorted from blood. CDR3 region: CSARGRVTSTGANVLTF. CDR3 sequence (DNA): TGCAGTGCTAGGGGGAGGGTCACCTCAACTGGGGCCAACGTCCTGACTTTC.